This T cell receptor beta chain was sequenced for a study of cytomegalovirus exposure and HLA in healthy donors. General study findings and limits: Some TCR beta chains (around 180 of them) were listed as cytomegalovirus-associated. A later analysis associated 16,000 or so TCR beta sequences with HLA alleles at a 0.05 false discovery rate. TCR beta V segments were, for the most part, productive about 87% or about 30% of the time in an earlier analysis.

This CDR3 is built from 15 residues. V lost 4 bases, J lost 6 bases, and 19 bases lay in between. CDR1 is MGHRA and CDR2 is YSYEKL in the germline V gene. With regard to this clone: What it recognizes is unknown.

The PCR made use of 60 Vbeta and 13 Jbeta primers. Repertoires were generated with immunoSEQ multiplex PCR, while TCRdb's copy carries only in-frame clones and drops some. This sample contains some 52,000 clones. The receptor was derived from a woman aged 55-69 years in good health and CMV-seropositive. The specimen sequenced was PBMCs. The V and J genes are TRBV4-1 and TRBJ2-7; TRBD2 is a possible D gene (6 bases). Here the CDR3 DNA reads TGCGCCAGCAGCCCCTGGGGGGAGCCCCCCGCCGAGCAGTACTTC. Protein sequence: CASSPWGEPPAEQYF.